Detailed here is one T cell receptor (beta chain). Germline V gives CDR1 SGDLS, CDR2 YYNGEE. J gave up 4 bases and V 2 bases, and 2 bases lay outside the gene matches. The CDR3 totals 14 residues. PCR primers comprised 60 Vbeta and 13 Jbeta primers. TCRdb keeps only in-frame clones here, not all; method: immunoSEQ multiplex PCR. The sample records more than 100,000 clones, 60% to 85% being singletons. This sample was taken from a study of cytomegalovirus exposure and HLA in healthy donors. The genes are TRBV9 and TRBJ1-4; TRBD1 agrees at 7 bases. The receptor comes from a woman between 40 and 55 years old in good health and CMV-seronegative. Material for sequencing was PBMCs. CDR3 coding DNA: TGTGCCAGCAGCGTTCGACAGGGTAATGAAAAACTGTTTTTT. Protein product: CASSVRQGNEKLFF.